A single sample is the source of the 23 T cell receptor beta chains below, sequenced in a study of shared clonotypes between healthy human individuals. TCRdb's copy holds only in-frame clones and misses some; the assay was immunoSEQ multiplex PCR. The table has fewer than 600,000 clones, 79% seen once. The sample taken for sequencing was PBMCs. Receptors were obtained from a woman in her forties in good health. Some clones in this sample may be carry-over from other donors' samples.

The CDR3 DNA reads TGTGCCAGCAGCCAAGATGCGGGAGTAGACACCGGGGAGCTGTTTTTT. Translated, it gives CASSQDAGVDTGELFF. The chain employs TRBV4-2 and TRBJ2-2; 7 positions agree with TRBD2. CDR1 and CDR2 from the germline V gene are LGHNA and YNFKEQ. J gave up 3 bases and V 0 bases, and 4 bases lay outside the gene matches. This CDR3 contains 16 residues.

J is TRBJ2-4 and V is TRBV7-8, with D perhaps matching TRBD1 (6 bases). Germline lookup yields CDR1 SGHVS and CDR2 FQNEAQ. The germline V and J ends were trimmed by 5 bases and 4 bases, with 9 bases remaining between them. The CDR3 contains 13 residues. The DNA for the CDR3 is TGTGCCAGCAGCCCCGGACAGAAAAACATTCAGTACTTC. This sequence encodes CASSPGQKNIQYF.

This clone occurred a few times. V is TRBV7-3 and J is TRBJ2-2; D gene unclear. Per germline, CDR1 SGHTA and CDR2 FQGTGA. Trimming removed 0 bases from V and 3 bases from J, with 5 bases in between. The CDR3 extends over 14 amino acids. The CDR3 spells CASSLTLDTGELFF. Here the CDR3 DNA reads TGTGCCAGCAGCTTAACGTTAGACACCGGGGAGCTGTTTTTT. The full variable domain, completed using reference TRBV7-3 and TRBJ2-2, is GAGVSQTPSNKVTEKGKYVELRCDPISGHTALYWYRQSLGQGPEFLIYFQGTGAADDSGLPNDRFFAVRPEGSVSTLKIQRTERGDSAVYLCASSLTLDTGELFFGEGSRLTVL.

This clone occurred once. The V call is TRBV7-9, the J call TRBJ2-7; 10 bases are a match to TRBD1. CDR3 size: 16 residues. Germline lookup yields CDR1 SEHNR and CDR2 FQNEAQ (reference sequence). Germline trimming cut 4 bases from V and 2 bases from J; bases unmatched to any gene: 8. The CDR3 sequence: CASSSPPGQGTYEQYF. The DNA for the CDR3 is TGTGCCAGCAGCTCACCGCCGGGACAGGGGACCTACGAGCAGTACTTC.

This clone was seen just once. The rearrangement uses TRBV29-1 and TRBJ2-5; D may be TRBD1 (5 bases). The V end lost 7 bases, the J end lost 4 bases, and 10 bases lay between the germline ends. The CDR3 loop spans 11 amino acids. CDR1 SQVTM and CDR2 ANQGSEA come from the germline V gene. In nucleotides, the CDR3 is TGCAGCGACAGCCAGGGAGAGACCCAGTACTTC. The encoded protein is CSDSQGETQYF.

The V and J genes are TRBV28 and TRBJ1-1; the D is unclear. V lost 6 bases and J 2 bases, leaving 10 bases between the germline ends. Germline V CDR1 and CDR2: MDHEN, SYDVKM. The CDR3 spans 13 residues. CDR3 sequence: CASRLALNTEAFF. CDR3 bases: TGTGCCAGCAGGCTCGCGCTAAACACTGAAGCTTTCTTT.

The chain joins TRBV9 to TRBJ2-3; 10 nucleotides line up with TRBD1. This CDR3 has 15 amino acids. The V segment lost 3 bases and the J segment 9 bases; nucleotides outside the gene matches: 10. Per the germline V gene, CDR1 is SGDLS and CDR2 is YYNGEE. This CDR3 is CASSESTGGVGTQYF. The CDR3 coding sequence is TGTGCCAGCAGCGAGTCGACAGGGGGCGTCGGCACGCAGTATTTT.

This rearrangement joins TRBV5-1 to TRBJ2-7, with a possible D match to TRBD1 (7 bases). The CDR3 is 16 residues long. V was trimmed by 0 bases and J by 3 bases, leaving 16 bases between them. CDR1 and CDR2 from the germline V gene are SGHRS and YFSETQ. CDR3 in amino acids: CASSLEGRTGVYEQYF. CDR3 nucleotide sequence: TGCGCCAGCAGCTTGGAAGGGAGGACAGGTGTCTACGAGCAGTACTTC.

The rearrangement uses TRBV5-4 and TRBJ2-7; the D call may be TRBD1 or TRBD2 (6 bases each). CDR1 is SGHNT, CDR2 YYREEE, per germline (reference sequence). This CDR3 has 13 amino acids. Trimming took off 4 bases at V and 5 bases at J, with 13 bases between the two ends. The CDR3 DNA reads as TGTGCCAGCAGCCCCCCGGAGGGGGACGAGCAGTACTTC. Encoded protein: CASSPPEGDEQYF.

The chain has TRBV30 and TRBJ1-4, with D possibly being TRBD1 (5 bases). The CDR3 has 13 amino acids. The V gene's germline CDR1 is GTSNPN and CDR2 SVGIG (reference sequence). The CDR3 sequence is CGRTGRDSEKLFF. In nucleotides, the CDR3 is TGTGGTCGGACGGGCAGGGATTCGGAAAAACTGTTTTTT.

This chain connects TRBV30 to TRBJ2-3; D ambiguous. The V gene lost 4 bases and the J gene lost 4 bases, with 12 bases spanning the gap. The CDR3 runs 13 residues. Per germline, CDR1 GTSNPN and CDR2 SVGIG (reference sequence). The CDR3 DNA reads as TGTGCCTGGACGCTCTTACTCTCAGATACGCAGTATTTT. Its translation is CAWTLLLSDTQYF.

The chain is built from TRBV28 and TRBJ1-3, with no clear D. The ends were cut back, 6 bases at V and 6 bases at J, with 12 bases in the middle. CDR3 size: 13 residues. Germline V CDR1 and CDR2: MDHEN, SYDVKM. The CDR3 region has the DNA TGTGCCAGCAGCCTGAAACTGAAAAACACCATATATTTT. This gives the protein CASSLKLKNTIYF.

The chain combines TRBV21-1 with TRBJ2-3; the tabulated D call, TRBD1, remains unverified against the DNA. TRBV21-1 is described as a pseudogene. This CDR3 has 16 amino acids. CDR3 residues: CASSKEGERTTDTQYF. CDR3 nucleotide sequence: TGTGCCAGCAGCAAAGAGGGGGAGAGGACGACAGATACGCAGTATTTT.

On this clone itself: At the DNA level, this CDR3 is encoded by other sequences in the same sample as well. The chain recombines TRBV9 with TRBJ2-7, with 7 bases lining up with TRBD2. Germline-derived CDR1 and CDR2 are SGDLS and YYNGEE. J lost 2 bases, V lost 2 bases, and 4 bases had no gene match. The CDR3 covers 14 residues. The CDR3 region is CASSVGGGTYEQYF. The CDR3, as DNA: TGTGCCAGCAGCGTTGGCGGGGGAACCTACGAGCAGTACTTC.

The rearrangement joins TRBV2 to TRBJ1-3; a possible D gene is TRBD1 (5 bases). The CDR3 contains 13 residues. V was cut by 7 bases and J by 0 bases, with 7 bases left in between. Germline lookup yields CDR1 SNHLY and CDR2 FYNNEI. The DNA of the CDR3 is TGTGCCAGCAAACAGGACTCTGGAAACACCATATATTTT. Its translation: CASKQDSGNTIYF.

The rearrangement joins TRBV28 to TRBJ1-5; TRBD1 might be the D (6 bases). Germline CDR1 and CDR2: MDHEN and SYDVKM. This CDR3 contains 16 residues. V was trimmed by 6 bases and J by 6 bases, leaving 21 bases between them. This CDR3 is CASRATGSISGQPQHF. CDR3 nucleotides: TGTGCCAGCAGAGCCACAGGGTCCATATCGGGTCAGCCCCAGCATTTT.

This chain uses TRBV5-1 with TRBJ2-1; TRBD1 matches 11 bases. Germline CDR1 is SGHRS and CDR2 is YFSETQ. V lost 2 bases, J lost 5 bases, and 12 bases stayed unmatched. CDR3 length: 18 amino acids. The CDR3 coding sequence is TGCGCCAGCAGCTTAGGTTCCTTTCGGGACAGGGGGGACAATGAGCAGTTCTTC. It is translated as CASSLGSFRDRGDNEQFF.

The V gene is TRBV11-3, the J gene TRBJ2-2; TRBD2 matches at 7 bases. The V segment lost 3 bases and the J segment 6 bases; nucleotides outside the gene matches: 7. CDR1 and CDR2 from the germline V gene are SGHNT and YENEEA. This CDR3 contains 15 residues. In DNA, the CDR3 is TGTGCCAGCAGCTTGGGAGGGCCGGTGTCCGGGGAGCTGTTTTTT. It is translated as CASSLGGPVSGELFF.

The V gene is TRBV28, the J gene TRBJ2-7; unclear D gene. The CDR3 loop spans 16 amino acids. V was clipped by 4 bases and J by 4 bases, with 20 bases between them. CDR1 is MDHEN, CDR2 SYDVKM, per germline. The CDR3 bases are TGTGCCAGCAGTTCCATTTCCCGGGTGAGACAATACGAGCAGTACTTC. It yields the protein CASSSISRVRQYEQYF. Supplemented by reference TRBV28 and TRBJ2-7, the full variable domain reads DVKVTQSSRYLVKRTGEKVFLECVQDMDHENMFWYRQDPGLGLRLIYFSYDVKMKEKGDIPEGYSVSREKKERFSLILESASTNQTSMYLCASSSISRVRQYEQYFGPGTRLTVT.

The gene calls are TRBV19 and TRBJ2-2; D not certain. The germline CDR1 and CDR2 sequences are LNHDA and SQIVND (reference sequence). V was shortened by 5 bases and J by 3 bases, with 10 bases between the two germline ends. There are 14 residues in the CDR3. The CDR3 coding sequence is TGTGCCAGTAGTCAACCTGGAGACACCGGGGAGCTGTTTTTT. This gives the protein CASSQPGDTGELFF. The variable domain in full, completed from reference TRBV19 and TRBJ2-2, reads DGGITQSPKYLFRKEGQNVTLSCEQNLNHDAMYWYRQDPGQGLRLIYYSQIVNDFQKGDIAEGYSVSREKKESFPLTVTSAQKNPTAFYLCASSQPGDTGELFFGEGSRLTVL.

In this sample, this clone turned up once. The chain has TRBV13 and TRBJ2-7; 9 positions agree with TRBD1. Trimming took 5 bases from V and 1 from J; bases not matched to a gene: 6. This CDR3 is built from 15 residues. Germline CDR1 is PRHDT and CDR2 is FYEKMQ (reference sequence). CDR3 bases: TGTGCCAGCAGCCTCCGGGACAGGGATTCCTACGAGCAGTACTTC. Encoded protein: CASSLRDRDSYEQYF.

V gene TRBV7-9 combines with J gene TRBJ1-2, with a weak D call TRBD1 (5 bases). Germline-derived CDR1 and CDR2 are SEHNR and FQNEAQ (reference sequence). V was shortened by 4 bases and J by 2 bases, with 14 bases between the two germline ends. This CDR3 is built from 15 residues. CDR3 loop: CASSYLDTINYGYTF. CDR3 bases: TGTGCCAGCAGCTATCTGGACACCATCAACTATGGCTACACCTTC.

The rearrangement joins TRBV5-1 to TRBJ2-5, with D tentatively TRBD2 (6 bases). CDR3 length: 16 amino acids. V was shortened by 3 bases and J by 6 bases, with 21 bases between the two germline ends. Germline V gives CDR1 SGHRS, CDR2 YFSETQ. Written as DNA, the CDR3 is TGCGCCAGCAGCTGGGGGGACGTCATTGCGGGGCAGACCCAGTACTTC. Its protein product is CASSWGDVIAGQTQYF.